This is a list of T cell receptor beta chains from one sample in a study of blood T cell repertoires in COVID-19. Method: immunoSEQ multiplex PCR; TCRdb's copy keeps in-frame clones and lacks some. The sample includes roughly 140,000 clones, over 80% of them seen just once. Input material: PBMCs or T cells enriched from blood (not recorded which). The receptors originated from a woman aged 40-49 years who had recovered from COVID-19. Both conserved end residues are trimmed from each CDR3. The order of the fields is CDR3 protein, V gene.

cdr3_aa: ASSQDWPGNTEAF; v_call: TRBV3-1/TRBV3-2
cdr3_aa: ASSLAQASGHQETQY; v_call: TRBV7-9
cdr3_aa: AWQGKNGYT; v_call: TRBV30
cdr3_aa: SVLGTGGGYGYT; v_call: TRBV29-1
cdr3_aa: ASSKDRVSGANVLT; v_call: TRBV19
cdr3_aa: ASSPTSGRHEQY; v_call: TRBV7-8
cdr3_aa: ASSSGTGANNEQF; v_call: TRBV5-8
cdr3_aa: ARGGRLYGYT; v_call: TRBV6-5
cdr3_aa: ASSPQINYEQY; v_call: TRBV7-6
cdr3_aa: ASSLGLREARSDEQF; v_call: TRBV11-3
cdr3_aa: ASSQTGEPGEQF; v_call: TRBV3-1/TRBV3-2
cdr3_aa: SASWGIQGAEAF; v_call: TRBV20-1
cdr3_aa: ASSQLSREKLF; v_call: TRBV3-1/TRBV3-2
cdr3_aa: ASSHPGQMQEQY; v_call: TRBV9
cdr3_aa: ASSVEQGGRNSGANVLT; v_call: TRBV9
cdr3_aa: ASRSGTTTNQPQH; v_call: TRBV2
cdr3_aa: ASSLLGGGSLNEQF; v_call: TRBV7-3
cdr3_aa: ASSDSRENSPLH; v_call: TRBV6-4
cdr3_aa: AISEPLTGVSGANVLT; v_call: TRBV10-3
cdr3_aa: ASSLTPSSGNTIY; v_call: TRBV5-1
cdr3_aa: ASSPLGGGAGYGYT; v_call: TRBV11-1
cdr3_aa: ASKDSGGAYEQF; v_call: TRBV2
cdr3_aa: AGSGIRNQPQH; v_call: TRBV2
cdr3_aa: ASSQERGVQGF; v_call: TRBV14
cdr3_aa: ASSGPTGGFSGNTIY; v_call: TRBV6-1
cdr3_aa: ASSPSTNGEKLF; v_call: TRBV5-4
cdr3_aa: AITAPTGGYT; v_call: TRBV10-3